This TCR beta chain is from a study of siplizumab effects on memory and regulatory T cells. The method was immunoSEQ multiplex PCR; TCRdb's version includes in-frame clones alone and lacks a portion of them. The sample shows about 100,000 clones, under 95% of them seen only once. The CDR3 has 14 amino acids. Germline V gene data show CDR1 as SGHDN and CDR2 as FVKESK. V lost 0 bases and J lost 10, with 13 bases in between. Details on this clone: The target antigen is unknown.

Whole-study findings and limits: No more than a minor fraction of alloreactive clones could be traced back to unstimulated subsets. Roughly 75-96% of proliferating CD4+ or CD8+ clones lacked a naive or memory phenotype that could be assigned. Naive T cells seemed more diverse than memory cells and seemed major alloresponse contributors.

Source material: Tregs sorted from blood. J is TRBJ2-1 and V is TRBV14; the D is unclear. The sequence derives from a human donor in good health. This CDR3 is CASSQDTSGREQFF. The CDR3 coding sequence is TGTGCCAGCAGCCAAGATACGTCCGGAAGGGAGCAGTTCTTC.